The 32 T cell receptor beta chains in this list originate from one sample, sequenced in a study of persistence of HIV-infected CD4 T cells. Antigens of these TCRs are unknown. The immunoSEQ assay was version 4, run in survey mode. Sequenced by immunoSEQ multiplex PCR; TCRdb stores in-frame clones only, minus some. The sample shows approximately 44,000 clones, more than 70% of them seen only once. Cells were stimulated nonspecifically with anti-CD3/anti-CD28 magnetic beads. CD4+ T cells upregulating both CD40 ligand and CD69 were sorted as responding cells. Source: CD4+ T cells sorted from PBMCs after approximately 20-hour stimulation, taken from a patient who received antiretroviral therapy. These receptors originate from an adult man with HIV who was CMV-seropositive.

The CDR3 DNA sequence: TGTGCCAGTAGTATAACAGCCGTCTCTGGAAACACCATATATTTT. This gives the protein CASSITAVSGNTIYF. V gene TRBV19 combines with J gene TRBJ1-3; D is unclear. Germline V gene lookup returns CDR1 LNHDA and CDR2 SQIVND (reference sequence). Trimming cost V 2 bases and J 0 bases, with 8 bases left between them. This CDR3 region has 15 residues.

The V call is TRBV5-5, the J call TRBJ1-2; the D gene is possibly TRBD1 (5 bases). The germline CDR1 and CDR2 sequences are SGHKS and YYEKEE (reference sequence). V lost 5 bases, J lost 4 bases, and 15 bases lay in between. The CDR3 has 14 amino acids. In DNA form, the CDR3 reads TGTGCCAGCAGGGAGATCGAGGGACCCTATGGCTACACCTTC. It is translated as CASREIEGPYGYTF.

The genes are TRBV18 and TRBJ1-2; D is unclear. The CDR3 totals 16 residues. Trimming took off 2 bases at V and 8 bases at J, with 21 bases between the two ends. Germline loops: CDR1 KGHSH, CDR2 LQKENI. The CDR3 bases are TGTGCCAGCTCACCAATTAACTCAGGAAGCTCGTCCGGCTACACCTTC. This sequence encodes CASSPINSGSSSGYTF.

V and J are TRBV12-1 and TRBJ1-6. TRBV12-1 is recorded as a pseudogene. CDR3 length: 19 amino acids. CDR3 coding DNA: TGTGCCAGCAGCTTTTGGGTCGCGGGGAAGGGGTCGTGTAATTCACCCCTCCACTTT. Protein sequence: CASSFWVAGKGSCNSPLHF.

J is TRBJ2-1 and V is TRBV24-1; D perhaps matches TRBD2 (6 bases). Per germline, CDR1 KGHDR and CDR2 SFDVKD. The CDR3 has 15 residues. Between the trimmed V and J ends, which lost 3 bases and 4 bases, there was a span of 12 bases. In nucleotides, the CDR3 is TGTGCCACCAGTGATCCTTCGACTAGATACAATGAGCAGTTCTTC. Translation gives CATSDPSTRYNEQFF.

The chain uses TRBV5-8 and TRBJ2-1; 9 bases agree with TRBD2. V was clipped by 5 bases and J by 10 bases; unmatched bases: 13. This CDR3 has 15 residues. Germline V gene sequence: CDR1 SGHTS, CDR2 YDEGEE. CDR3 coding DNA: TGTGCCAGCAGTCCCTGGGGTAGCGGGGGCAGGGAGCAGTTCTTC. Amino acid sequence: CASSPWGSGGREQFF.

V is TRBV2 and J is TRBJ1-1; D ambiguous. This CDR3 region has 14 residues. Trimming took off 3 bases at V and 0 bases at J, with 8 bases between the two ends. Germline lookup yields CDR1 SNHLY and CDR2 FYNNEI. Written as DNA, the CDR3 is TGTGCCAGCAGTGACGGTAAGATGAACACTGAAGCTTTCTTT. Amino acids: CASSDGKMNTEAFF. Full variable domain (outside the CDR3, taken from reference TRBV2 and TRBJ1-1): EPEVTQTPSHQVTQMGQEVILRCVPISNHLYFYWYRQILGQKVEFLVSFYNNEISEKSEIFDDQFSVERPDGSNFTLKIRSTKLEDSAMYFCASSDGKMNTEAFFGQGTRLTVV.

This clone has a single count. The chain is built from TRBV9 and TRBJ1-6; D ambiguous. With 4 bases removed from V and 0 bases from J, the gap between germline ends came to 8 bases. Germline V gives CDR1 SGDLS, CDR2 YYNGEE. CDR3 size: 15 residues. Written as DNA, the CDR3 is TGTGCCAGCAGCAATCCAAGCTCCTATAATTCACCCCTCCACTTT. Amino acids: CASSNPSSYNSPLHF.

This clone was found once. J is TRBJ2-3 and V is TRBV9, with TRBD2 matching 7 bases. Germline values: CDR1 SGDLS, CDR2 YYNGEE. V lost 5 bases to trimming and J lost 4 bases; unmatched junction nucleotides: 10. CDR3 length: 15 amino acids. The DNA for the CDR3 is TGTGCCAGCAGTTCAAAGACTAGCCCACCAGATACGCAGTATTTT. Its translation is CASSSKTSPPDTQYF.

V and J are TRBV6-5 and TRBJ1-6; perhaps TRBD1 as D (5 bases). Trimming pared 0 bases from V and 6 bases from J, leaving 12 bases between. This CDR3 is 16 amino acids long. Germline CDR1 is MNHEY and CDR2 is SVGAGI. DNA for the CDR3: TGTGCCAGCAGTTACTCGATGGGGGGAACTAATTCACCCCTCCACTTT. Translated, it gives CASSYSMGGTNSPLHF.

This clone was recorded once. The chain links TRBV25-1 to TRBJ2-4; tentatively, D is TRBD1 (5 bases). Germline V gene data show CDR1 as MGHDK and CDR2 as SYGVNS. The CDR3 is 14 residues long. Trimming cost V 1 base and J 6 bases, with 10 bases left between them. This CDR3 reads CASSESWGGNIQYF. As DNA, the CDR3 is TGTGCCAGCAGTGAATCCTGGGGCGGAAACATTCAGTACTTC.

This chain uses TRBV7-8 with TRBJ2-2, with 9 bases aligning to TRBD2. Germline-derived CDR1 and CDR2 are SGHVS and FQNEAQ. V lost 5 bases, J lost 6 bases, and 10 bases stayed unmatched. This CDR3 comprises 16 residues. The CDR3 bases are TGTGCCAGCAGCCCACCGGGACTAGCCCTGCCCGGGGAGCTGTTTTTT. Protein sequence: CASSPPGLALPGELFF.

The chain combines TRBV20-1 with TRBJ1-1, with D unresolved. Germline-derived CDR1 and CDR2 are DFQATT and SNEGSKA (reference sequence). The CDR3 spans 16 residues. V was trimmed by 3 bases and J by 3 bases, leaving 20 bases between them. The CDR3 DNA is TGCAGTGCTAGTGATATGAGACTTCCCGGGGACACTGAAGCTTTCTTT. It is translated as CSASDMRLPGDTEAFF.

The chain uses TRBV7-2 and TRBJ1-1; 8 bases line up with TRBD1. This CDR3 region has 16 residues. Germline V gene sequence: CDR1 SGHTA, CDR2 FQGNSA. The V gene end was trimmed by 5 bases and the J gene end by 3 bases; junction bases not matched to a gene: 11. The CDR3 DNA follows: TGTGCCAGCAGCCCCCGGACAGGGAAACTCGACACTGAAGCTTTCTTT. As protein: CASSPRTGKLDTEAFF.

This clone was seen only once. This chain joins TRBV18 and TRBJ1-1; D is perhaps TRBD1 (5 bases). Trimming took 3 bases from V and 4 from J, leaving 15 bases between them. This CDR3 is 15 amino acids long. Germline V gene lookup returns CDR1 KGHSH and CDR2 LQKENI. The CDR3 protein is CASSPQDSMITEAFF. Written as DNA, the CDR3 is TGTGCCAGCTCACCCCAAGACAGTATGATCACTGAAGCTTTCTTT.

CDR3: CASGGAHSNYGYTF. The CDR3 nucleotides are TGTGCCAGCGGGGGGGCCCACTCTAACTATGGCTACACCTTC. The chain carries TRBV25-1 and TRBJ1-2, with D perhaps TRBD1 (6 bases). The CDR3 runs to 14 residues. CDR1 and CDR2 (germline): MGHDK, SYGVNS. Trimming removed 8 bases at V and 0 bases at J, with 13 bases between.

V and J are TRBV18 and TRBJ1-2; tentative D call: TRBD1 (5 bases). V dropped 0 bases and J dropped 6 bases, with 14 bases sitting between them. Germline-derived CDR1 and CDR2 are KGHSH and LQKENI. The CDR3 spans 15 residues. Here the CDR3 reads CASSPPGQGVNGYTF. The CDR3 DNA is TGTGCCAGCTCACCACCGGGGCAGGGAGTTAATGGCTACACCTTC. Combining the CDR3 with reference TRBV18 and TRBJ1-2 gives the whole variable domain NAGVMQNPRHLVRRRGQEARLRCSPMKGHSHVYWYRQLPEEGLKFMVYLQKENIIDESGMPKERFSAEFPKEGPSILRIQQVVRGDSAAYFCASSPPGQGVNGYTFGSGTRLTVV.

The V call is TRBV6-1, the J call TRBJ2-1; D could derive from TRBD1 or TRBD2 (6 bases each). Trimming pared 3 bases from V and 10 bases from J, leaving 13 bases between. This CDR3 contains 13 residues. CDR1 and CDR2 from the germline V gene are MNHNS and SASEGT. The DNA of the CDR3 is TGTGCCAGCAGTGAGGGGCAGGGGAGGGAGCAGTTCTTC. This encodes CASSEGQGREQFF.

J is TRBJ2-7 and V is TRBV10-2; D remains ambiguous. Deletions cut 7 bases from V and 0 bases from J, with 13 bases between. The CDR3 extends over 14 amino acids. The germline CDR1 and CDR2 sequences are WSHSY and SAAADI. This chain's CDR3 is CASMDGRTSYEQYF. In DNA, the CDR3 is TGCGCCAGCATGGACGGGCGCACCTCCTACGAGCAGTACTTC.

This rearrangement joins TRBV19 to TRBJ2-1; 10 bases match TRBD2. CDR3 length: 15 residues. Trimming removed 6 bases from V and 12 bases from J; junction bases left unmatched: 14. Germline CDR1 LNHDA, CDR2 SQIVND (reference sequence). CDR3 region: CASSPTVAGGLGQFF. The CDR3 DNA is TGTGCCAGTAGCCCGACAGTAGCGGGGGGATTAGGGCAGTTCTTC.

The chain employs TRBV2 and TRBJ2-5; 7 nucleotides line up with TRBD1. CDR3 length: 14 residues. Trimming took 6 bases from V and 2 from J; bases not matched to a gene: 6. Germline V gives CDR1 SNHLY, CDR2 FYNNEI. The CDR3 region is CASRDDRVQETQYF. DNA for the CDR3: TGTGCCAGCAGGGACGACAGGGTTCAAGAGACCCAGTACTTC.

The chain recombines TRBV10-3 with TRBJ2-1; D is unclear. V was pared by 6 bases and J by 6 bases, with 12 bases between. Per the germline V gene, CDR1 is ENHRY and CDR2 is SYGVKD. This CDR3 comprises 13 residues. DNA of the CDR3: TGTGCCATCAGGCTACAGAAGTCCAATGAGCAGTTCTTC. Translating gives CAIRLQKSNEQFF.

The genes are TRBV10-1 and TRBJ2-5; TRBD2 aligns across 12 bases. The V gene end was trimmed by 4 bases and the J gene end by 7 bases; junction bases not matched to a gene: 4. Germline loops: CDR1 WNHNN, CDR2 SYGVQD (reference sequence). CDR3 length equals 14 residues. The CDR3 reads CASSGQLAGGTQYF. The CDR3, as DNA: TGCGCCAGCAGTGGTCAACTAGCGGGGGGGACCCAGTACTTC.

The CDR3 here is CASSLGLAGNTGELFF. The CDR3 DNA is TGTGCCAGCAGCTTGGGACTAGCCGGAAACACCGGGGAGCTGTTTTTT. V and J are TRBV5-4 and TRBJ2-2; TRBD2 agrees at 7 bases. The trim removed 0 bases at V and 2 bases at J, leaving 4 bases unmatched. The CDR3 is 16 amino acids. Germline V gene data show CDR1 as SGHNT and CDR2 as YYREEE (reference sequence).

V and J are TRBV4-1 and TRBJ1-1; D gene ambiguous. The CDR3 has 15 amino acids. V was pared by 4 bases and J by 1 base, with 13 bases between. Germline-derived CDR1 and CDR2 are MGHRA and YSYEKL. The CDR3 DNA follows: TGCGCCAGCAGCCTAGCTAGAGCCGGGAACACTGAAGCTTTCTTT. Translation gives CASSLARAGNTEAFF.

In this sample, this clone turned up once. This chain joins TRBV2 and TRBJ1-2; D is possibly TRBD1 (5 bases). The germline V gene encodes CDR1 SNHLY and CDR2 FYNNEI. The V and J ends lost 7 bases and 7 bases respectively, with 13 bases between them. The CDR3 spans 12 residues. The CDR3 nucleotides are TGTGCCAGCACCCGACAGAGCCCTGGCTACACCTTC. Translation gives CASTRQSPGYTF.

This clone was counted only a few times. This chain connects TRBV5-6 to TRBJ2-7; 7 bases agree with TRBD1. Germline trimming cut 2 bases from V and 0 bases from J; bases unmatched to any gene: 2. This CDR3 contains 14 residues. CDR1 and CDR2 from the germline V gene are SGHDT and YYEEEE. The chain's CDR3 is CASSFRGSSYEQYF. CDR3 coding DNA: TGTGCCAGCAGCTTCAGGGGGAGCTCCTACGAGCAGTACTTC.

This chain links TRBV28 with TRBJ2-3; 10 bases align to TRBD2. Per germline, CDR1 MDHEN and CDR2 SYDVKM. The CDR3 spans 17 residues. J was trimmed by 2 bases and V by 2 bases; bases with no gene match: 7. CDR3 protein: CASSLILAGAHTDTQYF. The CDR3 nucleotides read TGTGCCAGCAGTTTAATCCTAGCGGGGGCTCACACAGATACGCAGTATTTT.

The chain joins TRBV6-5 to TRBJ1-1; D is undetermined. CDR1 and CDR2 from the germline V gene are MNHEY and SVGAGI. The CDR3 is 12 residues long. The V and J ends lost 5 bases and 4 bases respectively, with 8 bases between them. The CDR3 DNA reads TGTGCCAGCAGTCGGGAAAGCACTGAAGCTTTCTTT. Encoded protein: CASSRESTEAFF.

The chain employs TRBV6-5 and TRBJ1-2; D possibly corresponds to TRBD1 (5 bases). From germline, CDR1 is MNHEY and CDR2 SVGAGI. The CDR3 totals 14 residues. V was trimmed by 2 bases and J by 7 bases, leaving 14 bases between them. CDR3 in amino acids: CASSYITRGAGYTF. The CDR3 DNA follows: TGTGCCAGCAGTTACATTACCCGAGGGGCTGGCTACACCTTC.

The chain employs TRBV7-6 and TRBJ1-1; no clear D. The germline CDR1 and CDR2 sequences are SGHVS and FNYEAQ. The V gene lost 6 bases and the J gene lost 8 bases, with 19 bases spanning the gap. CDR3 length equals 14 residues. CDR3 sequence: CASSRTPGSGEAFF. In DNA form, the CDR3 reads TGTGCCAGCAGTCGGACCCCGGGGAGTGGGGAAGCTTTCTTT.

This chain links TRBV6-5 with TRBJ2-7, with D unclear. Trimming removed 11 bases at V and 0 bases at J, with 11 bases between. CDR1 is MNHEY and CDR2 is SVGAGI in the germline V gene. The CDR3 is 12 amino acids. The CDR3 protein is CAAAGSSYEQYF. The CDR3 nucleotides are TGTGCCGCTGCCGGATCCTCCTACGAGCAGTACTTC.